One sample yielded the 19 T cell receptor beta chains listed below, sequenced in a study of blood T cell repertoires in COVID-19. Produced via immunoSEQ multiplex PCR; TCRdb's table is partial and in-frame only. This sample has some 270,000 clones, with 80% to 90% found just once. The sequencing sample was made of peripheral blood. The origin of the receptors is a woman aged 70-85 years with acute or convalescent COVID-19.

This CDR3 is CASMGGGFIRLSGANVLTF. CDR3 bases: TGCGCCAGCATGGGAGGGGGTTTTATCAGACTCTCTGGGGCCAACGTCCTGACTTTC. The V and J genes are TRBV5-1 and TRBJ2-6; a possible D gene is TRBD2 (7 bases). This CDR3 region has 19 residues. The V end was cut by 6 bases, the J end by 0 bases, with 22 bases between. The germline V gene has CDR1 SGHRS and CDR2 YFSETQ.

The chain joins TRBV12-3 or TRBV12-4 to TRBJ1-5, with D hard to call. CDR3 length: 13 amino acids. The V end lost 3 bases, the J end lost 7 bases, and 10 bases lay between the germline ends. CDR3 loop: CASSFGQTQPQHF. The CDR3 coding sequence is TGTGCCAGCAGTTTCGGTCAGACACAGCCCCAGCATTTT.

This clone was recorded a few times. The rearrangement uses TRBV14 and TRBJ2-7; TRBD2 aligns across 9 bases. The CDR3 runs to 17 residues. Germline loops: CDR1 SGHDN, CDR2 FVKESK. The trim removed 0 bases at V and 1 base at J, leaving 7 bases unmatched. The CDR3 protein is CASSQDRGTSRSYEQYF. CDR3 nucleotide sequence: TGTGCCAGCAGCCAAGATCGCGGGACTAGCCGTTCCTACGAGCAGTACTTC.

This clone has more than one count but fewer than ten. This chain connects TRBV6-2 or TRBV6-3 to TRBJ2-1, with TRBD1 matching over 9 bases. The V gene's germline CDR1 is MNHEY and CDR2 SVGEGT. Trimming removed 5 bases from V and 3 bases from J; junction bases left unmatched: 5. This CDR3 is 15 amino acids long. The CDR3 coding sequence is TGTGCCAGCAGTGCTCCGGGACAGGGCTACAATGAGCAGTTCTTC. Encoded protein: CASSAPGQGYNEQFF.

The chain has TRBV5-1 and TRBJ1-1, with 9 nucleotides matching TRBD1. V lost 2 bases to trimming and J lost 11 bases; unmatched junction nucleotides: 7. Germline values: CDR1 SGHRS, CDR2 YFSETQ. The CDR3 sequence is 13 residues long. The CDR3 here is CASSLRDREGAFF. CDR3 nucleotide sequence: TGCGCCAGCAGCTTAAGGGACAGGGAAGGGGCTTTCTTT. The whole variable domain, remainder taken from reference TRBV5-1 and TRBJ1-1, is KAGVTQTPRYLIKTRGQQVTLSCSPISGHRSVSWYQQTPGQGLQFLFEYFSETQRNKGNFPGRFSGRQFSNSRSEMNVSTLELGDSALYLCASSLRDREGAFFGQGTRLTVV.

This rearrangement joins TRBV3-1 (or the pseudogene TRBV3-2) to TRBJ1-5, with TRBD1 matching over 9 bases. This CDR3 contains 15 residues. Losses at the gene ends were 6 bases for V and 5 bases for J; bases not matched to a gene: 8. Germline CDR1 is LGHDT and CDR2 is YNNKEL (reference sequence). For the CDR3, the DNA is TGTGCCAGCAGTCCGGACAGGGGCGCTTATCAGCCCCAGCATTTT. Translating gives CASSPDRGAYQPQHF.

The rearrangement links TRBV7-9 to TRBJ1-2, with no clear D. This CDR3 region has 12 residues. Germline lookup yields CDR1 SEHNR and CDR2 FQNEAQ (reference sequence). Trimming removed 7 bases at V and 5 bases at J, with 11 bases between. The CDR3 loop is CASTFMEYGYTF. The DNA for the CDR3 is TGTGCCAGCACCTTTATGGAGTATGGCTACACCTTC.

The gene calls are TRBV3-1 (or the pseudogene TRBV3-2) and TRBJ2-5, with a weak D call TRBD1 (5 bases). This CDR3 is built from 14 residues. Looked up from germline, CDR1 is LGHDT and CDR2 is YNNKEL (reference sequence). Between the trimmed V and J ends, which lost 0 bases and 4 bases, there was a span of 9 bases. The CDR3 nucleotides read TGTGCCAGCAGCCAAGACGGTACAGGAGAGACCCAGTACTTC. It is translated as CASSQDGTGETQYF.

V usage is TRBV3-1 (or the pseudogene TRBV3-2) and J usage is TRBJ1-1; unclear D gene. Germline values: CDR1 LGHDT, CDR2 YNNKEL (reference sequence). There are 13 residues in the CDR3. V was shortened by 1 base and J by 8 bases, with 11 bases between the two germline ends. DNA of the CDR3: TGTGCCAGCAGCCAAGCTAGAGCGGTAGAAGCTTTCTTT. It specifies CASSQARAVEAFF.

This chain uses TRBV15 with TRBJ2-3, with 11 bases identical to TRBD2. The CDR3 totals 16 residues. J gave up 3 bases and V 6 bases, and 8 bases lay outside the gene matches. Germline CDR1 and CDR2: LNHNV and YYDKDF (reference sequence). This CDR3 reads CATRAGSGGGTDTQYF. As DNA, the CDR3 is TGTGCCACCAGAGCTGGTAGCGGGGGGGGGACAGATACGCAGTATTTT.

The V call is TRBV5-1, the J call TRBJ2-1, with D possibly TRBD1 on 5 matching bases. Germline V lookup: CDR1 SGHRS, CDR2 YFSETQ. The CDR3 runs 14 residues. Trimming took off 0 bases at V and 7 bases at J, with 11 bases between the two ends. The CDR3 bases are TGCGCCAGCAGCTTGGTTGCAGGGCTTAATGAGCAGTTCTTC. Its protein is CASSLVAGLNEQFF.

This chain links TRBV7-3 with TRBJ2-2; D might be TRBD2 (6 bases). Trimming pared 6 bases from V and 8 bases from J, leaving 19 bases between. Germline V lookup: CDR1 SGHTA, CDR2 FQGTGA. The CDR3 runs 15 residues. CDR3 in DNA: TGTGCCAGCAGTCTAGGATCACTAGCTAAGGGGGAGCTGTTTTTT. Its protein is CASSLGSLAKGELFF.

J is TRBJ1-6 and V is TRBV14, with 10 bases that match TRBD1. V gave up 3 bases and J gave up 9 bases; unmatched junction bases: 2. The CDR3 totals 14 residues. CDR1 SGHDN and CDR2 FVKESK come from the germline V gene. In nucleotides, the CDR3 is TGTGCCAGCAGCCAGACAGGGGGCACTTCACCCCTCCACTTT. Translated, it gives CASSQTGGTSPLHF.

The chain carries TRBV9 and TRBJ1-3; 7 nucleotides agree with TRBD1. The CDR3 runs 15 residues. The V gene end was trimmed by 1 base and the J gene end by 1 base; junction bases not matched to a gene: 2. From germline, CDR1 is SGDLS and CDR2 YYNGEE. As DNA, the CDR3 is TGTGCCAGCAGCGTAACACAGGGGTCTGGAAACACCATATATTTT. It codes for CASSVTQGSGNTIYF.

The chain uses TRBV6-5 and TRBJ2-1, with TRBD1 identical over 7 bases. From germline, CDR1 is MNHEY and CDR2 SVGAGI. V lost 5 bases and J lost 7; bases outside the gene matches: 11. The CDR3 spans 15 residues. The CDR3: CASSTNRGSGNEQFF. The CDR3 DNA reads TGTGCCAGCAGTACGAACAGGGGCTCCGGGAATGAGCAGTTCTTC.

This chain joins TRBV5-4 and TRBJ2-2; 8 nucleotides match TRBD1. The CDR3 sequence is 17 residues long. The trim removed 3 bases at V and 5 bases at J, leaving 12 bases unmatched. Germline assignment: CDR1 SGHNT and CDR2 YYREEE (reference sequence). CDR3 residues: CASSSKTRTGNTGELFF. The CDR3 DNA follows: TGTGCCAGCAGCTCGAAGACACGGACAGGGAATACCGGGGAGCTGTTTTTT.

V usage is TRBV7-9 and J usage is TRBJ2-5; 12 bases align to TRBD1. The CDR3 is made up of 16 amino acids. Germline V gene lookup returns CDR1 SEHNR and CDR2 FQNEAQ (reference sequence). The V and J ends lost 2 bases and 5 bases, in that order; junction bases with no gene match: 6. CDR3 in amino acids: CASSLMWDRGRETQYF. CDR3 in DNA: TGTGCCAGCAGCTTAATGTGGGACAGGGGGCGCGAGACCCAGTACTTC. Combining the CDR3 with reference TRBV7-9 and TRBJ2-5 gives the whole variable domain DTGVSQNPRHKITKRGQNVTFRCDPISEHNRLYWYRQTLGQGPEFLTYFQNEAQLEKSRLLSDRFSAERPKGSFSTLEIQRTEQGDSAMYLCASSLMWDRGRETQYFGPGTRLLVL.

The V and J genes are TRBV24-1 and TRBJ1-2; 8 positions agree with TRBD1. Per germline, CDR1 KGHDR and CDR2 SFDVKD. This CDR3 has 15 residues. J lost 2 bases, V lost 3 bases, and 4 bases had no gene match. This CDR3 reads CATSDGQGTNYGYTF. CDR3 sequence (DNA): TGTGCCACCAGTGATGGACAGGGAACCAACTATGGCTACACCTTC.

J is TRBJ2-6 and V is TRBV5-6, with D possibly being TRBD1 (5 bases). CDR3 length: 15 residues. Germline values: CDR1 SGHDT, CDR2 YYEEEE. V was clipped by 4 bases and J by 5 bases, with 13 bases between them. This CDR3 reads CASSPRQGWANVLTF. In DNA form, the CDR3 reads TGTGCCAGCAGCCCCCGCCAGGGCTGGGCCAACGTCCTGACTTTC.